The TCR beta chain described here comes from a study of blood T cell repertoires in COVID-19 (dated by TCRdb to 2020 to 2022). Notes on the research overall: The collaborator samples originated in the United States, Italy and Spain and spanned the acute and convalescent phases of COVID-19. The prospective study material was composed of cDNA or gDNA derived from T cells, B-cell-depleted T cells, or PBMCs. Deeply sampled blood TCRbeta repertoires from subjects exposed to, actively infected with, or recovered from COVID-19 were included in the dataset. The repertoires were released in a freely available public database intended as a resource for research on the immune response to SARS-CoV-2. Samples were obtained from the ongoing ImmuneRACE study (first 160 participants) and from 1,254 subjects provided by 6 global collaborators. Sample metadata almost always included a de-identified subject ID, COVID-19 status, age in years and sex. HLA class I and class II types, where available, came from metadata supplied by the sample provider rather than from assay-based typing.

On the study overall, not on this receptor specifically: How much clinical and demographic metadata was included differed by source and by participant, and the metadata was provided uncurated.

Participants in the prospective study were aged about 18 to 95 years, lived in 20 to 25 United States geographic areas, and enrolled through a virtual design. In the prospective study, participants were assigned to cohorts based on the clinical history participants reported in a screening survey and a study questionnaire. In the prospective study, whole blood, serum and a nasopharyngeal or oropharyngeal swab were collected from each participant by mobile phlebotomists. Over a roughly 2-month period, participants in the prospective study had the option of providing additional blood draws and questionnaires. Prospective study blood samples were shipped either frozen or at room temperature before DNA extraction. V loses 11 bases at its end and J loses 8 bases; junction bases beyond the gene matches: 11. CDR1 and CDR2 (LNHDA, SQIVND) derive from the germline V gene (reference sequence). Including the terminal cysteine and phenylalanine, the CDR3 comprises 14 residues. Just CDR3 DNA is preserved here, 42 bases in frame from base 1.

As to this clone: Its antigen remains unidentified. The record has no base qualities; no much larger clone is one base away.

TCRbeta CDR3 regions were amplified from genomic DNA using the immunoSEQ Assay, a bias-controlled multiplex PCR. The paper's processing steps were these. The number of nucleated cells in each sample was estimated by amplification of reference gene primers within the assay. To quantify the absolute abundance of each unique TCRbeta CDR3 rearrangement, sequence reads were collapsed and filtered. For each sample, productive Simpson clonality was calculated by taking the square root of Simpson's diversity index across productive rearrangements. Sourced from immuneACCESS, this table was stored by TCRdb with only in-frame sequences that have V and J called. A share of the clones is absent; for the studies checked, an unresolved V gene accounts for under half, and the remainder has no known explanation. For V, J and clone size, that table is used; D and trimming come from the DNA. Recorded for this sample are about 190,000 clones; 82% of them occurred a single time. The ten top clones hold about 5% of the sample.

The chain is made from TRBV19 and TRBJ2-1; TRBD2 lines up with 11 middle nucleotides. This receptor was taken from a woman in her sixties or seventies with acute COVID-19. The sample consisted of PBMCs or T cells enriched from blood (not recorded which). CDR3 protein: CASREASGRYEQFF. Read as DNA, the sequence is TGTGCCTCGCGGGAGGCTAGCGGGAGGTATGAGCAGTTCTTC.